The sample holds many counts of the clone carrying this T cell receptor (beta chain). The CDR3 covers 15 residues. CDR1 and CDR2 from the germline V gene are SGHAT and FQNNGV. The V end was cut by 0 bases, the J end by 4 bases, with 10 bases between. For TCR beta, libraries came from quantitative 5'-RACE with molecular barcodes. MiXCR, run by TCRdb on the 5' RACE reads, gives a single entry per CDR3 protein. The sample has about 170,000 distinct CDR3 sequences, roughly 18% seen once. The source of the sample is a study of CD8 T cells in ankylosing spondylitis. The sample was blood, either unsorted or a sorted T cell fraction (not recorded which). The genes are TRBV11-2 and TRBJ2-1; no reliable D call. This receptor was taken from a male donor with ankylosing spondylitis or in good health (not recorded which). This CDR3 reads CASSLEGMKYNEQFF. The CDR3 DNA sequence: TGTGCCAGCAGCTTAGAGGGGATGAAGTACAATGAGCAGTTCTTC.